Ten or more counts support the clone carrying this TCR beta chain. Its target is not known. CDR3 length equals 14 residues. CDR1 SQVTM and CDR2 ANQGSEA come from the germline V gene. The J segment lost 5 bases and the V segment lost 4 bases, leaving 1 base of the junction unmatched. As it was prepared, the TCRbeta library received unique molecular identifiers. TCRdb used MiXCR to reprocess the PCR reads, holding one entry per CDR3 protein. This sample has around 600,000 distinct CDR3 sequences; 23% occur once, and the top ten carry roughly 14%. These data originate in a study of T-cell reconstitution after alpha-beta-depleted transplantation in children. Study results and limitations: For some patients, TCRbeta diversity was high at day 60 because of recipient T cells and thymic progenitors that survived.

The starting material was PBMCs, mostly from graft donor cells, obtained 360 days after TCRalphabeta/CD19-depleted stem cell transplant. The sequence was collected from a boy under two years old who had a stem cell transplant for acute myeloid leukemia, so the T cells may come from the graft donor. This chain links TRBV29-1 with TRBJ2-1, with 14 bases fitting TRBD2. The CDR3 protein is CSVGGLAGDNEQFF. In DNA, the CDR3 is TGCAGCGTTGGGGGACTAGCGGGAGACAATGAGCAGTTCTTC.